The present T cell receptor (beta chain) was sequenced within a study of T cell responses to AZD1222 COVID-19 vaccine. Clones were sequenced by immunoSEQ multiplex PCR, and TCRdb holds only the in-frame ones, with some missing. This sample carries 140,000 to 150,000 clones, about 87% of them seen once, and the ten largest clones take over 13%. V was trimmed by 4 bases and J by 7 bases, leaving 4 bases between them. The germline V gene has CDR1 KGHDR and CDR2 SFDVKD. CDR3 length: 11 residues. The receptor was isolated from an adult in good health. Sequencing used peripheral blood, obtained on day 0 of AZD1222 vaccination. The chain employs TRBV24-1 and TRBJ2-1; unclear D gene. The chain's CDR3 is CATSDLNEQFF. The CDR3 nucleotides read TGTGCCACCAGTGACTTAAATGAGCAGTTCTTC.